One and the same sample provided the 18 T cell receptor beta chains below, sequenced in a study of identical twins. Via MiXCR, TCRdb re-called the 5' RACE reads, giving one row per CDR3 protein. Found here are 1.5 million to 2 million distinct CDR3 sequences, 25% to 35% of them singletons; the top ten hold roughly 0.3%. The sample comprised cord blood. The source of these receptors is a newborn girl in good health.

This clonotype was observed a few times. V is TRBV20-1 and J is TRBJ2-1; D might be TRBD1 (5 bases). Judging by the DNA end, TRBJ2-7 fits better; the J call may be wrong. Germline CDR1 is DFQATT and CDR2 is SNEGSKA (reference sequence). The CDR3 sequence is 14 residues long. CDR3 sequence reads: CSSRQYDSYNEQYF. The CDR3 region has the DNA TGCAGTAGCAGACAGTATGACTCCTACAATGAGCAGTACTTC.

The chain links TRBV15 to TRBJ1-2; no clear D gene. The CDR3 runs 15 residues. Trimming pared 2 bases from V and 8 bases from J, leaving 18 bases between. Germline loops: CDR1 LNHNV, CDR2 YYDKDF (reference sequence). The chain's CDR3 is CATSRYGTSTGGYTF. The CDR3 bases are TGTGCCACCAGCAGATACGGAACATCAACGGGGGGCTACACCTTC. The full variable domain, rest sourced from reference TRBV15 and TRBJ1-2, is DAMVIQNPRYQVTQFGKPVTLSCSQTLNHNVMYWYQQKSSQAPKLLFHYYDKDFNNEADTPDNFQSRRPNTSFCFLDIRSPGLGDTAMYLCATSRYGTSTGGYTFGSGTRLTVV.

Concerning this clonotype itself: A much larger clone differs from this one at a single base, so this may be a read error. The chain carries TRBV4-1 and TRBJ2-5; D uncertain. Trimming took off 4 bases at V and 11 bases at J, with 17 bases between the two ends. Germline V gene data show CDR1 as MGHRA and CDR2 as YSYEKL. The CDR3 has 13 residues. The CDR3 reads CASSRLVFNEQYF. The CDR3, as DNA: TGCGCCAGCAGCCGCCTAGTTTTCAATGAGCAGTACTTC.

The sample holds a few counts of this clonotype. The chain is built from TRBV4-2 and TRBJ2-3; 16 bases map to TRBD2. Germline loops: CDR1 LGHNA, CDR2 YNFKEQ. The J segment lost 5 bases and the V segment lost 1 base, leaving 15 bases of the junction unmatched. The CDR3 totals 21 residues. The CDR3 sequence: CASSQVPRQGTSGGALDTQYF. CDR3 sequence (DNA): TGTGCCAGCAGCCAAGTGCCGAGGCAGGGGACTAGCGGGGGGGCTTTAGATACGCAGTATTTT.

The chain employs TRBV20-1 and TRBJ1-1; D not resolved. CDR1 is DFQATT, CDR2 SNEGSKA, per germline (reference sequence). Trimming took 6 bases from V and 1 from J, leaving 9 bases between them. The length of the CDR3 is 12 residues. CDR3 sequence reads: CSAAAPNTEAFF. CDR3 DNA sequence: TGCAGTGCCGCGGCCCCGAACACTGAAGCTTTCTTT.

J is TRBJ2-7 and V is TRBV3-1; no clear D. V was cut by 0 bases and J by 2 bases, with 11 bases left in between. CDR3 length equals 15 residues. Germline V gene data show CDR1 as LGHDT and CDR2 as YNNKEL (reference sequence). This chain's CDR3 is CASSQDLGDPYEQYF. The CDR3 bases are TGTGCCAGCAGCCAAGATCTCGGCGATCCCTACGAGCAGTACTTC.

The chain recombines TRBV27 with TRBJ1-6; 9 positions match TRBD1. Germline CDR1 and CDR2: MNHEY and SMNVEV (reference sequence). V lost 2 bases to trimming and J lost 9 bases; unmatched junction nucleotides: 5. This CDR3 has 15 amino acids. The CDR3 DNA reads as TGTGCCAGCAGTTTAGGACAGGGGTTCGGTTCACCCCTCCACTTT. This gives the protein CASSLGQGFGSPLHF.

The V call is TRBV12-3 or TRBV12-4, the J call TRBJ2-5; 7 bases are shared with TRBD2. This CDR3 has 15 amino acids. The V gene end was trimmed by 5 bases and the J gene end by 3 bases; junction bases not matched to a gene: 9. CDR3 nucleotides: TGTGCCAGCAGTCCCACTAGCGAGGGAGAAGAGACCCAGTACTTC. This translates into CASSPTSEGEETQYF.

CDR3 sequence reads: CASSQDSLANYGYTF. CDR3 nucleotides: TGCGCCAGCAGCCAAGACAGCCTAGCTAACTATGGCTACACCTTC. This chain links TRBV4-1 with TRBJ1-2; no clear D gene. The CDR3 sequence is 15 residues long. With 0 bases removed from V and 0 bases from J, the gap between germline ends came to 8 bases. Per the germline V gene, CDR1 is MGHRA and CDR2 is YSYEKL.

The V call is TRBV28, the J call TRBJ1-3; no clear D. V shed 6 bases and J shed 4 bases, with 13 bases lying between them. This CDR3 contains 14 residues. Germline V gives CDR1 MDHEN, CDR2 SYDVKM. The CDR3 coding sequence is TGTGCCAGCAGGCTGCAGAGGGCCGGAAACACCATATATTTT. It translates to CASRLQRAGNTIYF.

A remark on this clonotype: This clone may be a read error of a much larger clone one base away. The J gene is TRBJ1-2, the V gene TRBV5-5; the D is unclear. The V and J ends lost 7 bases and 0 bases respectively, with 7 bases between them. The CDR3 is 12 amino acids. Germline lookup yields CDR1 SGHKS and CDR2 YYEKEE (reference sequence). CDR3 coding DNA: TGTGCCAGCGGGAAAGCTAACTATGGCTACACCTTC. Translating it yields CASGKANYGYTF.

The chain combines TRBV7-2 with TRBJ2-5; 9 bases agree with TRBD2. CDR1 is SGHTA and CDR2 is FQGNSA in the germline V gene. V lost 4 bases, J lost 11 bases, and 14 bases stayed unmatched. The CDR3 runs to 15 residues. The CDR3 nucleotides read TGTGCCAGCAGCTCCACGCCTAGCGGGGCGAATGAGCAGTACTTC. Translated, it gives CASSSTPSGANEQYF. The full variable domain, rest sourced from reference TRBV7-2 and TRBJ2-5, is GAGVSQSPSNKVTEKGKDVELRCDPISGHTALYWYRQSLGQGLEFLIYFQGNSAPDKSGLPSDRFSAERTGGSVSTLTIQRTQQEDSAVYLCASSSTPSGANEQYFGPGTRLLVL.

V and J are TRBV19 and TRBJ2-7; tentative D call: TRBD1 (6 bases). This CDR3 has 15 residues. The germline V gene has CDR1 LNHDA and CDR2 SQIVND (reference sequence). Deletions cut 6 bases from V and 7 bases from J, with 22 bases between. The CDR3 loop is CASRIRQVPYNEQYF. The DNA of the CDR3 is TGTGCCAGTAGAATCCGACAGGTCCCCTACAATGAGCAGTACTTC.

V is TRBV6-5 and J is TRBJ2-7; 7 bases fit TRBD2. The CDR3 loop spans 14 amino acids. The V gene's germline CDR1 is MNHEY and CDR2 SVGAGI. Trimming at V came to 2 bases and at J to 3 bases, leaving 4 bases not matched to a gene. The DNA of the CDR3 is TGTGCCAGCAGTTACGGCGGGGGTCTCTACGAGCAGTACTTC. Its translation: CASSYGGGLYEQYF.

V and J are TRBV12-3 or TRBV12-4 and TRBJ1-2; possibly TRBD1 for D (5 bases). V shed 3 bases and J shed 3 bases, with 11 bases lying between them. CDR3 length equals 14 residues. The CDR3 reads CASSFSDSYYGYTF. In DNA form, the CDR3 reads TGTGCCAGCAGTTTCTCCGACAGCTACTATGGCTACACCTTC.

The chain joins TRBV29-1 to TRBJ2-1; 13 bases are a match to TRBD2. The junction had 1 base not matched to a gene; V was cut back by 8 bases and J by 3 bases. Germline V gene data show CDR1 as SQVTM and CDR2 as ANQGSEA. The CDR3 consists of 13 residues. The CDR3 reads CSTSGGGYNEQFF. The CDR3 DNA reads as TGCAGCACTAGCGGGGGGGGCTACAATGAGCAGTTCTTC.

A few counts support this clonotype. V usage is TRBV5-1 and J usage is TRBJ1-6; D is ambiguous. This CDR3 spans 18 amino acids. The germline V gene encodes CDR1 SGHRS and CDR2 YFSETQ. The germline V and J ends were trimmed by 3 bases and 0 bases, with 16 bases remaining between them. In nucleotides, the CDR3 is TGCGCCAGCAGCTCTGACCCTCTCGTGAGCTCCTATAATTCACCCCTCCACTTT. Residues: CASSSDPLVSSYNSPLHF. The entire variable domain, with the rest obtained from reference TRBV5-1 and TRBJ1-6, is as follows: KAGVTQTPRYLIKTRGQQVTLSCSPISGHRSVSWYQQTPGQGLQFLFEYFSETQRNKGNFPGRFSGRQFSNSRSEMNVSTLELGDSALYLCASSSDPLVSSYNSPLHFGNGTRLTVT.

This clonotype has a handful of counts. This rearrangement joins TRBV7-2 to TRBJ2-7, with 7 bases fitting TRBD1. Germline-derived CDR1 and CDR2 are SGHTA and FQGNSA. This CDR3 is built from 15 residues. J was trimmed by 1 base and V by 2 bases; bases with no gene match: 5. CDR3 amino acids: CASSLFPGGSYEQYF. As DNA, the CDR3 is TGTGCCAGCAGCTTATTTCCAGGGGGATCCTACGAGCAGTACTTC. Using reference TRBV7-2 and TRBJ2-7 for the parts outside the CDR3, the full variable domain is GAGVSQSPSNKVTEKGKDVELRCDPISGHTALYWYRQSLGQGLEFLIYFQGNSAPDKSGLPSDRFSAERTGGSVSTLTIQRTQQEDSAVYLCASSLFPGGSYEQYFGPGTRLTVT.